The 14 T cell receptor beta chains below were found in one sample sequenced in a study of blood T cell repertoires in COVID-19. Profiled with immunoSEQ multiplex PCR; TCRdb holds only in-frame clones, not every one. The data contain approximately 140,000 clones, 80% to 85% of them seen just once; the ten biggest clones take up 8% to 9%. The sequencing sample was made of peripheral blood. All receptors come from a man aged 25 to 45 with COVID-19, enrolled during active disease.

The CDR3 coding sequence is TGTGCCTGGAGTCCTAGAGGGGGCGGGAGGGCAGCCGAGCAGTACTTC. It encodes CAWSPRGGGRAAEQYF. V is TRBV30 and J is TRBJ2-7, with TRBD2 identical over 9 bases. The CDR3 runs to 16 residues. Germline CDR1 and CDR2: GTSNPN and SVGIG (reference sequence). Trimming at V came to 2 bases and at J to 6 bases, leaving 14 bases not matched to a gene.

This chain links TRBV29-1 with TRBJ2-5; 9 bases are shared with TRBD1. Germline V lookup: CDR1 SQVTM, CDR2 ANQGSEA. The CDR3 totals 15 residues. The ends lost 0 bases at V and 4 bases at J; junction bases unmatched: 6. The CDR3 here is CSVEDLQGAGETQYF. In DNA form, the CDR3 reads TGCAGCGTTGAAGATCTACAGGGGGCAGGAGAGACCCAGTACTTC.

This rearrangement joins TRBV29-1 to TRBJ2-6, with D maybe TRBD1 (6 bases). The CDR3 loop spans 15 amino acids. Trimming pared 4 bases from V and 2 bases from J, leaving 12 bases between. Germline loops: CDR1 SQVTM, CDR2 ANQGSEA. The CDR3 protein is CSVAAGDPGANVLTF. The CDR3 nucleotides read TGCAGCGTTGCCGCAGGGGACCCTGGGGCCAACGTCCTGACTTTC.

The J gene is TRBJ1-1, the V gene TRBV28; TRBD1 is a possible D gene (6 bases). The V end lost 2 bases, the J end lost 10 bases, and 14 bases lay between the germline ends. This CDR3 has 13 residues. CDR1 is MDHEN, CDR2 SYDVKM, per germline. The CDR3 loop is CASSLDIRGLAFF. The CDR3 coding sequence is TGTGCCAGCAGTTTAGACATCAGGGGATTAGCTTTCTTT.

The chain links TRBV27 to TRBJ2-3; TRBD1 matches at 7 bases. The V segment lost 3 bases and the J segment 2 bases; nucleotides outside the gene matches: 2. Germline V gene lookup returns CDR1 MNHEY and CDR2 SMNVEV (reference sequence). There are 14 residues in the CDR3. CDR3 region: CASSLDRPTDTQYF. As DNA, the CDR3 is TGTGCCAGCAGTTTGGACAGGCCCACAGATACGCAGTATTTT.

This clone was observed once. The CDR3 is CAWSVAPNYGYTF. The DNA for the CDR3 is TGTGCCTGGAGTGTCGCGCCTAACTATGGCTACACCTTC. The chain couples TRBV30 to TRBJ1-2; D unresolved. Germline lookup yields CDR1 GTSNPN and CDR2 SVGIG (reference sequence). Deletions cut 0 bases from V and 0 bases from J, with 5 bases between. The CDR3 extends over 13 amino acids.

V and J are TRBV4-2 and TRBJ2-7; no clear D gene. Germline CDR1 reads LGHNA; CDR2 reads YNFKEQ. The CDR3 runs 13 residues. V was shortened by 3 bases and J by 6 bases, with 12 bases between the two germline ends. The CDR3 spells CASSHQSQSEQYF. The CDR3 bases are TGTGCCAGCAGCCACCAAAGCCAATCCGAGCAGTACTTC.

The rearrangement links TRBV29-1 to TRBJ1-2; a possible D gene is TRBD1 (5 bases). The CDR3 has 12 amino acids. The V end was cut by 3 bases, the J end by 8 bases, with 13 bases between. Germline V lookup: CDR1 SQVTM, CDR2 ANQGSEA. The CDR3 region is CSVDSQGDGYTF. The CDR3 DNA reads as TGCAGCGTTGATAGTCAGGGTGACGGCTACACCTTC.

The rearrangement uses TRBV25-1 and TRBJ2-7; 8 bases align to TRBD1. This CDR3 spans 13 amino acids. Unmatched junction bases numbered 8, after V lost 9 bases and J lost 4 bases. From germline, CDR1 is MGHDK and CDR2 SYGVNS. The CDR3 sequence: CASGLQGGYEQYF. The CDR3 region has the DNA TGTGCCAGTGGGCTACAGGGGGGATACGAGCAGTACTTC.

J is TRBJ1-6 and V is TRBV30, with TRBD1 matching 7 bases. The CDR3 has 18 amino acids. CDR1 is GTSNPN, CDR2 SVGIG, per germline (reference sequence). V lost 5 bases, J lost 0 bases, and 13 bases stayed unmatched. CDR3 sequence reads: CAWHKIGDSRSYNSPLHF. CDR3 sequence (DNA): TGTGCCTGGCACAAAATAGGGGACAGCCGCTCCTATAATTCACCCCTCCACTTT.

The rearrangement uses TRBV11-2 and TRBJ2-1, with 7 bases matching TRBD2. Germline V gene sequence: CDR1 SGHAT, CDR2 FQNNGV. After removal of 5 bases from V and 7 bases from J, the junction contained 14 bases not matched to a gene. The CDR3 consists of 16 residues. This CDR3 is CASSPQWGGRQNEQFF. The CDR3 nucleotides are TGTGCCAGCAGCCCTCAATGGGGGGGTAGGCAAAATGAGCAGTTCTTC.

The genes are TRBV9 and TRBJ1-5; 9 positions match TRBD1. CDR1 SGDLS and CDR2 YYNGEE come from the germline V gene. CDR3 length: 14 residues. V lost 4 bases and J lost 2; bases outside the gene matches: 1. Here the CDR3 reads CASSRQGGNQPQHF. The CDR3 region has the DNA TGTGCCAGCAGCAGACAGGGGGGCAATCAGCCCCAGCATTTT.

The gene calls are TRBV24-1 and TRBJ1-2, with 7 bases that match TRBD1. The CDR3 length is 14 residues. Germline assignment: CDR1 KGHDR and CDR2 SFDVKD. The J segment lost 7 bases and the V segment lost 3 bases, leaving 7 bases of the junction unmatched. CDR3 loop: CATSDPRQGSGYTF. Written as DNA, the CDR3 is TGTGCCACCAGTGATCCCCGACAGGGCAGTGGCTACACCTTC.

The rearrangement links TRBV2 to TRBJ2-3; 7 bases align to TRBD2. The CDR3 has 15 residues. In germline, CDR1 is SNHLY, CDR2 FYNNEI. J lost 2 bases, V lost 6 bases, and 8 bases had no gene match. CDR3 residues: CASSFEAGATDTQYF. The CDR3 nucleotides read TGTGCCAGCAGCTTTGAGGCGGGAGCCACAGATACGCAGTATTTT.